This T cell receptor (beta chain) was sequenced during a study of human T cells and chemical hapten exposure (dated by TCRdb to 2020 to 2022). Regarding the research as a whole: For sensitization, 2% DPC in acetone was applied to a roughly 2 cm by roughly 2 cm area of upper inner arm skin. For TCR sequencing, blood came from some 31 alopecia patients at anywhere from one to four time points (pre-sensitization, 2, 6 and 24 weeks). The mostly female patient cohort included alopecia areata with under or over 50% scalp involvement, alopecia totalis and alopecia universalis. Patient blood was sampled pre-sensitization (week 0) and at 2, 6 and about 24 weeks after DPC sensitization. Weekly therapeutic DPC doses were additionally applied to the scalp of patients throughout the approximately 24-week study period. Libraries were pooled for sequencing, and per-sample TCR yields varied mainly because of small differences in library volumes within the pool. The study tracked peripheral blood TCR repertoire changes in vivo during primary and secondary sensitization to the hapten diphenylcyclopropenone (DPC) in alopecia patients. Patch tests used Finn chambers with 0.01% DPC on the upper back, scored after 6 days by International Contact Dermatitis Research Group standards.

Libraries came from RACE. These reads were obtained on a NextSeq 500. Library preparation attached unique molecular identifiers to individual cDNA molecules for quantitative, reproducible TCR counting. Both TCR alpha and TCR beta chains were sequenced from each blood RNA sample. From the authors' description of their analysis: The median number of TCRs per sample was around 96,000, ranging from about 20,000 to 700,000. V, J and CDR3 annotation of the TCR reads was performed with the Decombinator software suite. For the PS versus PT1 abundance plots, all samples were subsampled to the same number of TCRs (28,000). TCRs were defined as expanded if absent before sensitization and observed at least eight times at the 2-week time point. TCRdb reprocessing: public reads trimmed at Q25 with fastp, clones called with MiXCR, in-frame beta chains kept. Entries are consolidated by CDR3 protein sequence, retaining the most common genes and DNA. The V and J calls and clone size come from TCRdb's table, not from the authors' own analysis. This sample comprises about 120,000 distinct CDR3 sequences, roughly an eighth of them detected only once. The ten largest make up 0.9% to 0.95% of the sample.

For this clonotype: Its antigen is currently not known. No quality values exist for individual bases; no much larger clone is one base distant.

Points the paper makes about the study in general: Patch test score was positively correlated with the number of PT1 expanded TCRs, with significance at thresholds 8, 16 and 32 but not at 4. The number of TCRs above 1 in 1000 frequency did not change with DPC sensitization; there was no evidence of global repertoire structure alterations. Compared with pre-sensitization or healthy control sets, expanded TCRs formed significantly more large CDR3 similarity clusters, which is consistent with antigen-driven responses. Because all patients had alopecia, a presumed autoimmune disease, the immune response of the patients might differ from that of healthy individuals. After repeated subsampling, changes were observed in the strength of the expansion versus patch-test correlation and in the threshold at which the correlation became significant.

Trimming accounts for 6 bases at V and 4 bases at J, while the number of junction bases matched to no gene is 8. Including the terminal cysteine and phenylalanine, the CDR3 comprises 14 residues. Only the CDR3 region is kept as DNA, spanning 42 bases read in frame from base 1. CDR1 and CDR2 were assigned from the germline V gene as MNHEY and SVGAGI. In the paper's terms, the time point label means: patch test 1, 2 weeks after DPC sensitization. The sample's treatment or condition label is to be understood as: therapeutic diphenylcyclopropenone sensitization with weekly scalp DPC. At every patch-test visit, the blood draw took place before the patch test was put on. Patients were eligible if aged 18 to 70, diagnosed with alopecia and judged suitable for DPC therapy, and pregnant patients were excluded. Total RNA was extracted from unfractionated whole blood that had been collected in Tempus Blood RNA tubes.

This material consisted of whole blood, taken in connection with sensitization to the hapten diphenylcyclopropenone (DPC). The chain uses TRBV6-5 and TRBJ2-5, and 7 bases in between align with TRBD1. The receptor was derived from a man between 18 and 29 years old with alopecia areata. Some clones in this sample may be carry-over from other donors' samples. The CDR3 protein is CASRGDSTPETQYF. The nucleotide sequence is TGTGCCAGCAGGGGGGACAGTACTCCAGAGACCCAGTACTTC.